The clone carrying this TCR beta chain has a single count. The target antigen is unknown. Because the CDR3's place on the DNA is in doubt, the DNA is left out and the CDR3 is given as listed by TCRdb. These data are taken from a study of CD8+CD57+ T cells in acquired aplastic anemia. Findings of the study overall: Patients and controls shared twenty-nine CD8+ CDR3 sequences, highly expressed in patients.

Patients included in sequencing had previously demonstrated CD8+CD57+ cell expansion by flow cytometry. CDR3 and TCR beta VDJ profiling relied on genomic DNA as the template. TCRdb recomputed calls from the reads with MiXCR, one row per CDR3 protein. The sample includes under 200,000 distinct CDR3 sequences, 48% of them seen just once. This clonotype originated in a human donor with aplastic anemia. What was sequenced was sorted CD4+, CD8+, or CD8+CD57+ T cells (not recorded which) from PBMCs.

The CDR3 loop reads CSVAQGTNTEALF. J is TRBJ1-1 and V is TRBV29-1; TRBD1 reflects the table's D call only, with no check against the DNA. A total of 13 residues make up the CDR3, ends included. CDR1 is SQVTM and CDR2 is ANQGSEA in the germline V gene.